This record covers a single TCR beta chain. The target antigen is unknown. Arm-PCR of CDR3 regions and iRepertoire HTBI primers were the basis on which TCR beta libraries were built. TCRdb reprocessed the multiplex PCR reads with MiXCR, giving one entry per CDR3 protein. The sample consists of about 350,000 distinct CDR3 sequences, about 17% of them appearing once. This sample's time point: newly diagnosed GD, antithyroid drugs for less than 3 months. Preparation of the TCR library used RNA extracted from PBMCs. This sample was taken from a study of regulatory T cells in long-lasting Graves disease. Findings of the study overall: In persistent patients, shared public clonotypes (under 3,000) outnumbered those in new patients (around 1,000).

These data also featured in a second study, about T cells in Graves' hyperthyroidism and ophthalmopathy.

The material was peripheral blood mononuclear cells (PBMCs), obtained at new diagnosis, from a patient treated with antithyroid drugs. This TCR came from a woman younger than 30 with Graves disease.

The CDR3 protein is CASSLKIPIYEQYF. In nucleotides, the CDR3 is TGTGCCAGCAGTTTAAAAATACCTATCTACGAGCAGTACTTC. V usage is TRBV12-3 or TRBV12-4 and J usage is TRBJ2-7; the D is unclear. The CDR3 covers 14 residues. V was trimmed by 2 bases and J by 3 bases, leaving 11 bases between them.